This record looks at one T cell receptor (beta chain) sequence and its context. No antigen is known for it. No much larger clone exists at a distance of one base, and base qualities are not known. This sample was included in a study of response to subunit inactivated influenza vaccine (dated by TCRdb to 2016 to 2019). Looking at the study overall: Deep quantitative profiling of the T cell receptor repertoire was used in the study to follow responses to a trivalent subunit inactivated influenza vaccine.

Library preparation employed RT-PCR. TCRdb lists the instrument as Illumina HiSeq 2500. The public reads were run again by TCRdb, first through fastp at Q25 and then through MiXCR, and only productive beta chains were kept. Entries that share a CDR3 protein sequence are merged under the most common genes and DNA. Across this sample there are about 540,000 distinct CDR3 sequences, with approximately 20% seen only once. About 2.8% of the sample rests with the top ten. The paper as a whole reports these results and caveats: It was suggested by the authors that each seasonal influenza vaccination may recruit only a limited number of new T cells.

Its CDR3 holds 11 amino acids, cysteine through phenylalanine. Here the CDR3 DNA is all that survives: 33 bases in frame from base 1. The germline V gene provides CDR1 ENHRY and CDR2 SYGVKD. Cut back by 4 bases and 5 bases, the V and J ends lie 4 bases apart. These data also formed part of another study, on T cells expressing NK-cell markers. The second publication reports: TCR beta cDNA libraries were prepared using 5'RACE template switching, which introduced a universal primer site and unique molecular identifiers. Eight donors provided sorted CD3+CD56+NKG2C+, CD3+CD56+NKG2C- and CD3+CD56-NKG2C+ T-cell subsets, whose TCR beta-chain repertoires were profiled. Seven of the eight sequenced donors were HCMV-seropositive and one was HCMV-seronegative. In several experiments an anti-gammadeltaTCR antibody was added to restrict sorting to alphabetaTCR-expressing T cells. In several donors, the dominant CD3+CD56+NKG2C+ clonotypes were found to rank among the top 10 CD8+ clonotypes and to make up about 1.0-7.5% of CD8+ T cells. Those dominant clonotypes were again the most abundant among CD3+CD56-NKG2C+ cells in a handful of donors, at about 28.3-60.1%. Whether the expanded NKG2C-expressing T cell clones were specific for HCMV antigens remained unclear. All eight donors whose samples were sequenced were randomly selected healthy volunteers, three of them men and five women. To determine HCMV serostatus, a commercial ELISA kit was used to detect HCMV-specific IgG in serum. Ficoll density gradient centrifugation was used to isolate peripheral blood mononuclear cells from blood. Magnetic immunoseparation with Miltenyi isolation kits was used to isolate CD4+ and CD8+ T cells from PBMC. cDNA synthesis was primed from the TCR beta constant segment and was followed by two successive PCR amplification steps. The libraries were sequenced on Illumina HiSeq 2000/2500, MiSeq or NextSeq, producing 2 x 150 bp reads. MIGEC handled demultiplexing of the reads and grouping by UMI, while MiTCR was used to assemble and quantify clonotypes. Only TCR cDNA sequences supported by at least two reads were kept to exclude erroneous sequences. The tcR package was used for downstream repertoire analysis, and clonotypes were matched between fractions using CDR3 nucleotide sequence together with V segment. VDJmatch was used to annotate antigen specificity against VDJdb, with one amino acid substitution allowed in CDR3.

Source: CD4+ T cells sorted from PBMCs, taken 11 to 12 days after vaccination. The chain is assembled from TRBV10-3 and TRBJ2-3; no D segment can be confidently identified. The origin of this receptor is a man aged 45-65 years who received an inactivated influenza vaccine. Donor details come from another sample of the same person, matched by shared clones. The DNA sequence reads TGTGCCATCAGTGGGAAAGATACGCAGTATTTT. Translated, it gives CAISGKDTQYF.